What follows are 2 T cell receptor beta chains derived from one specimen sequenced in a study of B cell selection in AIRE deficiency. Conventional CD4 T cells were sorted as CD4+CD127+ cells. The method was immunoSEQ multiplex PCR; TCRdb's version includes in-frame clones alone and lacks a portion of them. The sample records about 23,000 clones, 97% being singletons. The sample consisted of conventional CD4+ T cells sorted from PBMCs. The receptor set was obtained from a human donor with AIRE deficiency.

This sequence joins TRBV6-5 and TRBJ1-1; D may be TRBD1 (5 bases). CDR3 length: 16 residues. Trimming left V 4 bases short and J 0 bases short, with 15 bases between. CDR1 and CDR2 (germline): MNHEY, SVGAGI. For the CDR3, the DNA is TGTGCCAGCAGTTCCACCGGTGGGGGGGTGAACACTGAAGCTTTCTTT. It yields the protein CASSSTGGGVNTEAFF.

The V and J genes are TRBV11-2 and TRBJ2-1; no definite D call. With 0 bases removed from V and 5 bases from J, the gap between germline ends came to 8 bases. This CDR3 has 14 amino acids. Germline values: CDR1 SGHAT, CDR2 FQNNGV. This CDR3 is CASSLDQGNNEQFF. The CDR3 DNA sequence: TGTGCCAGCAGCTTAGATCAAGGGAACAATGAGCAGTTCTTC.